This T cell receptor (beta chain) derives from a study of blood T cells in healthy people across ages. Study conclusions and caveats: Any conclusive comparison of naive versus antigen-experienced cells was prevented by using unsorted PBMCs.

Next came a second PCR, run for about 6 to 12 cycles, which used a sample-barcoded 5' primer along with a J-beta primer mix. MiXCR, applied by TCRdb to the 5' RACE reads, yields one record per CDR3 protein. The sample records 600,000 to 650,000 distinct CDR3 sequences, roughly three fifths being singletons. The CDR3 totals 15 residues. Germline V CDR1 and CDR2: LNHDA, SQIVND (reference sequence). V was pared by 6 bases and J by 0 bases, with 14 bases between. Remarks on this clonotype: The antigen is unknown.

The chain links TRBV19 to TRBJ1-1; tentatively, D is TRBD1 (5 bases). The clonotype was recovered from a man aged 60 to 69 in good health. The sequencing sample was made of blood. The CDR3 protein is CASREEGTMNTEAFF. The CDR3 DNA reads TGTGCCAGTAGGGAAGAGGGGACGATGAACACTGAAGCTTTCTTT.